This passage covers 7 T cell receptor beta chains from one sample sequenced in a study of Ad26.COV2.S vaccination and SARS-CoV-2 variants. The treatment: 19 received Ad26.COV2.S at low or high dose, single or two shots; about 5 received placebo; per-sample allocation not given. The investigators took samples on day 63 after the first vaccine or placebo injection. TCRdb keeps only in-frame clones here, not all; method: immunoSEQ multiplex PCR. The table has hundreds of thousands of clones, about 89% seen once. The source was peripheral blood, collected in a trial of Ad26.COV2.S vaccine versus placebo. The source of these receptors is a person aged 18-65 years who received the Ad26.COV2.S COVID-19 vaccine or a placebo.

The gene calls are TRBV2 and TRBJ1-4; TRBD1 matches at 7 bases. The CDR3 is 14 residues long. Unmatched junction bases numbered 8, after V lost 7 bases and J lost 6 bases. Germline V CDR1 and CDR2: SNHLY, FYNNEI. CDR3 region: CASTTWDRDEKLFF. CDR3 DNA: TGTGCCAGCACGACCTGGGACAGAGATGAAAAACTGTTTTTT.

V gene TRBV18 combines with J gene TRBJ2-7; 8 bases are a match to TRBD1. The CDR3 loop spans 15 amino acids. The V and J ends lost 6 bases and 2 bases, in that order; junction bases with no gene match: 9. Looked up from germline, CDR1 is KGHSH and CDR2 is LQKENI. This CDR3 is CASSHGQGTTYEQYF. Here the CDR3 DNA reads TGTGCCAGCTCTCACGGACAGGGTACAACCTACGAGCAGTACTTC.

The chain uses TRBV7-2 and TRBJ2-3; D remains ambiguous. CDR3 size: 12 residues. Germline-derived CDR1 and CDR2 are SGHTA and FQGNSA. V was cut by 2 bases and J by 6 bases, with 6 bases left in between. As DNA, the CDR3 is TGTGCCAGCAGCTTAACGGTTGATACGCAGTATTTT. This sequence encodes CASSLTVDTQYF.

V usage is TRBV20-1 and J usage is TRBJ2-1; D not certain. Trimming stripped 3 bases from V and 8 bases from J, with 2 bases between. Germline V CDR1 and CDR2: DFQATT, SNEGSKA (reference sequence). The CDR3 is 9 residues long. The CDR3 spells CSARDEQFF. CDR3 coding DNA: TGCAGTGCTAGGGATGAGCAGTTCTTC.

The chain employs TRBV4-3 and TRBJ2-1; D gene ambiguous. The CDR3 consists of 14 residues. Per the germline V gene, CDR1 is LGHNA and CDR2 is YSLEER. V was cut by 0 bases and J by 3 bases, with 6 bases left in between. Here the CDR3 reads CASSQDRFYNEQFF. The DNA of the CDR3 is TGCGCCAGCAGCCAAGATCGCTTCTACAATGAGCAGTTCTTC.

The chain employs TRBV15 and TRBJ2-1, with 9 bases lining up with TRBD2. Germline loops: CDR1 LNHNV, CDR2 YYDKDF (reference sequence). V shed 0 bases and J 7 bases; nucleotides not matched to a gene: 10. The CDR3 has 17 residues. CDR3 DNA: TGTGCCACCAGCAGAGATTTTGGGACTAGCTTTTTTAATGAGCAGTTCTTC. The encoded protein is CATSRDFGTSFFNEQFF.

The chain has TRBV5-8 and TRBJ2-2; D remains unclear. Germline assignment: CDR1 SGHTS and CDR2 YDEGEE. Trimming stripped 9 bases from V and 3 bases from J, with 15 bases between. This CDR3 region has 14 residues. The CDR3 nucleotides are TGTGCCAACATCAAACAAGTGGACACCGGGGAGCTGTTTTTT. This translates into CANIKQVDTGELFF.